The present TCR beta chain was sequenced within a study of T cells in Graves' hyperthyroidism and ophthalmopathy (dated by TCRdb to about 2019). As for the study more broadly: Peripheral blood samples were taken at initial diagnosis, before any treatment was given. To identify distinguishing TCR V-J signatures, a discovery cohort of about 95 patients was used, comprising some 45 with Graves' ophthalmopathy and roughly 60 with stable Graves' hyperthyroidism. Whether ophthalmopathy could be predicted prospectively was tested in an independent validation cohort made up of 18 to 20 hyperthyroidism patients plus 17 patients who later progressed to ophthalmopathy. The 75 to 100 discovery patients were divided at random into training and test sets in a 7:3 ratio. Thyroid tissue and blood T-cell repertoires from six or seven Graves' hyperthyroidism patients were also compared in the study. After sampling, hyperthyroidism patients received methimazole starting at 30 mg daily, and ophthalmopathy patients received high-dose intravenous methylprednisolone. The paper describes TCR Vbeta CDR3 sequencing of 140 or so peripheral blood samples, made up of 40 to 45 ophthalmopathy patients, 70 to 80 hyperthyroidism patients and 17 progressor patients. Results and caveats for the whole study, not just this receptor: During validation, the model predicted progression to ophthalmopathy a median of roughly 7.1 months ahead of onset, with more than 55% sensitivity and almost 75% specificity. Blood samples also contained most of the expanded thyroid clonotypes (frequency above 0.001), which suggests that blood repertoires may reflect thyroid immune responses. Ophthalmopathy was separated from stable hyperthyroidism by a 13 V-J signature model, with over 85% sensitivity and 81% to 82% specificity obtained in cross-validation and 80%/75% obtained in testing. No statistical method was used to set the sample size in advance, and investigators knew the group allocation.

Graves' hyperthyroidism was defined as stable when no progression to ophthalmopathy occurred over 18 months of follow-up. Hyperthyroidism patients were newly diagnosed, with disease duration under 2 months, and aged 18 to 65 years. Patients with uncontrolled infections, other autoimmune diseases, pregnancy or lactation were excluded. Diagnoses were based on clinical symptoms, serum thyroxine and TRAb, thyroid ultrasound and orbital computed tomography. PBMCs were separated from under 11 ml of fresh peripheral blood using Ficoll-Paque density gradient centrifugation. Total RNA was extracted using Trizol reagent, and RNA quality was assessed on an Agilent 2100 Bioanalyzer. Turning to this clonotype: No cognate antigen has been identified for it. Given a much more abundant clone one base away, this may be a read error.

TCR beta CDR3 regions were amplified from RNA transcripts. The TCR CDR3 was subjected to a first round of RT-PCR using the HTBI primer set and the Qiagen OneStep RT-PCR kit. The libraries were constructed in a second round of multiplex PCR and then size-selected and purified. Sequencing of the libraries was done on an Illumina HiSeq2000 using paired-end 100 bp reads. Per the original workflow: SOAPnuke was used to process the raw data, removing reads that contained adapters or uncalled bases, had a mean Phred below 15, or lacked an exact match to the constant primer or identifier. High-quality paired reads were merged using COPE v1.2.5, and each unique nucleotide sequence was defined as a clonotype. MiTCR v1.1 was used to align the clonotypes against IMGT TRBV, TRBD and TRBJ reference segments. Only V-J combinations with frequency above 0.0001, covering roughly 99% of repertoires, were analysed. A TCS score was defined as the ratio of F50 (clonal expansion) to E x V (chaos), with BLOSUM62-based TCRdist applied between CDR3 peptides within each V-J. Welch's t-statistics and random forest reduced 500 to 550 V-J features to about 12, which were used in a naive Bayes classifier (R e1071). In-frame beta chains were kept once TCRdb had trimmed the public reads at Q25 with fastp and called clones with MiXCR. When rows share a CDR3 protein, they turn into one entry using the most common DNA and genes. Clone size and V and J calls follow TCRdb, not the original study. Here the sample has approximately 400,000 distinct CDR3 sequences; 11% to 15% occur a single time. Of the sample, 9.5% to 12% falls within the top ten clones.

CDR1 and CDR2 (SGHNT, YENEEA) derive from the germline V gene. CDR3 length: 14 amino acids, cysteine to phenylalanine. Only the CDR3 portion is preserved as DNA: 42 bases, with reading frame beginning at the first base. The sequence derives from a woman aged 60-75 years with Graves' hyperthyroidism. Sequenced: blood. The rearrangement joined TRBV11-3 to TRBJ2-1; the D gene lacks a confident call. The CDR3 is CASSPDLSYNGQFF. The DNA is TGTGCCAGCAGCCCCGACCTCAGTTACAATGGGCAGTTCTTC.